The clone carrying this TCR beta chain was seen only once. The sample belongs to a study of blood T cell repertoires in COVID-19. CDR3 length: 13 amino acids. Germline assignment: CDR1 MNHEY and CDR2 SVGAGI. V lost 5 bases to trimming and J lost 8 bases; unmatched junction nucleotides: 6. Using immunoSEQ multiplex PCR, the repertoire was profiled, and TCRdb retains in-frame clones only, with some absent. The sample includes about 280,000 clones, 75% to 90% seen only once; the top ten take about 2.2%. The TCR was taken from a woman aged 25 to 45 who had recovered from COVID-19. The V call is TRBV6-5, the J call TRBJ1-2; 9 positions match TRBD1. The sample comprised peripheral blood. CDR3 residues: CASSTTGGRGYTF. CDR3 sequence (DNA): TGTGCCAGCAGTACGACAGGGGGAAGGGGCTACACCTTC.